The entry below describes one T cell receptor (beta chain). Its specificity is not known. A read error may be the cause here, since a much bigger clone is one base away. The CDR3 does not end in the conserved phenylalanine or tryptophan, so this is likely a read error. Germline V gives CDR1 MNHEY, CDR2 SVGEGT. V was shortened by 6 bases and J by 1 base, with 3 bases between the two germline ends. This CDR3 spans 12 amino acids. Researchers drew blood RNA from unsorted whole blood and extracted germline DNA as well. TCR beta cDNA was prepared out of 450 to 500 ng total RNA by means of a constant-region primer. Libraries covering TCR beta were generated through three nested multiplex PCR rounds (using a slightly modified ARM-PCR). TRBV1-TRBV30 forward and Cbeta reverse primers drove the first two roughly 10-cycle rounds. TCRdb re-analysed the multiplex PCR reads in MiXCR, keeping a single row per CDR3 protein. The repertoire holds 300,000 to 350,000 distinct CDR3 sequences, with 65% as singletons.

The data stem from a study of tumor-infiltrating lymphocytes in primary liver carcinoma. Study overall: Patients had primary liver carcinoma treated by surgical resection. Ages ranged from 30 to 69, with HCC or mixed HCC-cholangiocarcinoma. Every sample contained roughly 3.65 to 7.13 million productive TCRbeta reads, and these numbers were similar from one tissue type to another. Study findings and constraints: CD4+ and CD8+ repertoires could not be compared in these unsorted bulk samples.

This chain links TRBV6-2 or TRBV6-3 with TRBJ2-2; the D is unclear. The TCR comes from a man in his forties or fifties with primary liver carcinoma and hepatitis B virus infection. The sequencing sample was made of peripheral blood. The CDR3 bases are TGTGCCAGCAGCCAGAACACCGGGGAGCTGTTTTCT. This encodes CASSQNTGELFS.